This T cell receptor (beta chain) was retrieved from a study of blood T cell repertoires in COVID-19. Study-wide background: Acute and convalescent COVID-19 samples came from the United States, Italy and Spain. PBMCs, B-cell-depleted T cells, or T cells provided the cDNA or gDNA that made up the material.

Patients from Seattle were sampled longitudinally, starting during active infection. CDR3 length equals 16 residues. V gave up 4 bases and J gave up 1 base, with 17 bases separating them. Germline CDR1 reads LGHDT; CDR2 reads YNNKEL (reference sequence). As handled by the study authors: Cell counts per sample came from amplifying reference gene primers. The method was immunoSEQ multiplex PCR; TCRdb's version includes in-frame clones alone and lacks a portion of them. That table gives V, J and clone size, and the DNA gave D and trimming. The sample contains about 280,000 clones, 88% of which appear only once.

Sequences were obtained from peripheral blood. This rearrangement joins TRBV3-1 (or the pseudogene TRBV3-2) to TRBJ2-7, with no clear D. The clonotype originates from a woman aged 25 to 39 with COVID-19, enrolled during active disease. CDR3 bases: TGTGCCAGCAGCCTACCCCAGACATCTGGTTCCTACGAGCAGTACTTC. Its translation: CASSLPQTSGSYEQYF.